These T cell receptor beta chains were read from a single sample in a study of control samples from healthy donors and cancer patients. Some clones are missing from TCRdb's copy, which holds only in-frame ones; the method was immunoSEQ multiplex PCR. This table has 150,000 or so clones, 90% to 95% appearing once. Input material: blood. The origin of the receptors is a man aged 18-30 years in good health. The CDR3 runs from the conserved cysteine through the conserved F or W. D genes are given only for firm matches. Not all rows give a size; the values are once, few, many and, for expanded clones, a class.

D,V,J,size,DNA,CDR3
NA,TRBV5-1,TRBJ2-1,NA,TGCGCCAGCAGCCGCCGGGGGGCTAGCTCCTACAATGAGCAGTTCTTC,CASSRRGASSYNEQFF
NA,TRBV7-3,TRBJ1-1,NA,TGTGCCAGCAGCTTAGGTGGAGGAGCTGAAGCTTTCTTT,CASSLGGGAEAFF
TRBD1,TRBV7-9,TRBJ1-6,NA,TGTGCCAGCAGCTTACGGACAGGGAGGTTTTCACCCCTCCACTTT,CASSLRTGRFSPLHF
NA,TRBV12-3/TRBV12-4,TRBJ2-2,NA,TGTGCCAGCAGTAAACAAGGGACCGGGGAGCTGTTTTTT,CASSKQGTGELFF
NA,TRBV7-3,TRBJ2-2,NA,TGTGCCAGCAGCTTAAACCCCACGAACACCGGGGAGCTGTTTTTT,CASSLNPTNTGELFF
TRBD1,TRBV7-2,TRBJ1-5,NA,TGTGCCAGCAGTTCGGGACAGGCCCTGGGTCAGCCCCAGCATTTT,CASSSGQALGQPQHF
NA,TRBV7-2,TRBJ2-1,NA,TGTGCCAGCAGCTTCGGTCCGGGCACGGCTTACAATGAGCAGTTCTTC,CASSFGPGTAYNEQFF
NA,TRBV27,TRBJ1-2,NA,TGTGCCAGCAGTTTAGACAGCGGCAATGGCTACACCTTC,CASSLDSGNGYTF
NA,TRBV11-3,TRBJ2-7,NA,TGTGCCAGCAGCTACCGTTCTGACAGCTCCTACGAGCAGTACTTC,CASSYRSDSSYEQYF
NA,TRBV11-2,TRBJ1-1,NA,TGTGCCAGCAGCTTAGTAGGGGGGTTGAGCACTGAAGCTTTCTTT,CASSLVGGLSTEAFF
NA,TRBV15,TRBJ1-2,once,TGTGCCACCAGCAGAGATCGGGGGGCGGCAGCTAACTATGGCTACACCTTC,CATSRDRGAAANYGYTF
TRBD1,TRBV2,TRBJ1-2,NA,TGTGCCAGCACCTTGACAGGGGGCTATGGCTATGGCTACACCTTC,CASTLTGGYGYGYTF
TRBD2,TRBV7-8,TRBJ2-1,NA,TGTGCCAGCAGCCCTACTATCGGACTAGCGGGGGGGCCTTACAATGAGCAGTTCTTC,CASSPTIGLAGGPYNEQFF
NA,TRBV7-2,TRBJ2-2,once,TGTGCCAGCAGCTTAAACGGCCCGAACACCGGGGAGCTGTTTTTT,CASSLNGPNTGELFF
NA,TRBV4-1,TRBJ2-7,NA,TGCGCCAGCAGCCAAGATACGTTAGCCGACTACGAGCAGTACTTC,CASSQDTLADYEQYF
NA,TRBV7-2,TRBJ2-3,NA,TGTGCCAGCAGCTTATTACAGGGTGACATAGATACGCAGTATTTT,CASSLLQGDIDTQYF
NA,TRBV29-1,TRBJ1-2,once,TGCAGCGTACCGATACCCCTGGGCAGCAGTTGGGGCTATGGCTACACCTTC,CSVPIPLGSSWGYGYTF
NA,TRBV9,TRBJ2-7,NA,TGTGCCAGCAGCAGAGGATCGGCCCAGGAGCAGTACTTC,CASSRGSAQEQYF
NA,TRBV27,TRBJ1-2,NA,TGTGCCAGCAGTTTAGCCAGGGCTGGCTATGGCTACACCTTC,CASSLARAGYGYTF
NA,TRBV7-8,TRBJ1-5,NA,TGTGCCAGCAGCTTAGGGCCAGACAATCAGCCCCAGCATTTT,CASSLGPDNQPQHF
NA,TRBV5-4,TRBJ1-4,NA,TGTGCCAGCAGCCGGACCGTCCGTAATGAAAAACTGTTTTTT,CASSRTVRNEKLFF
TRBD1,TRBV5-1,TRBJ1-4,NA,TGCGCCAGCAGCAGGGACAGGAGGGGAGATAATGAAAAACTGTTTTTT,CASSRDRRGDNEKLFF
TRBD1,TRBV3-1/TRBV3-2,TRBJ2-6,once,TGTGCCAGCCACGACAGGGGGCGAGGGGCCAACGTCCTGACTTTC,CASHDRGRGANVLTF
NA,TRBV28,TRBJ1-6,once,TGTGCCAGCAGTTTAATATTAGTGGGGGTTCCGTCCTATAATTCACCCCTCCACTTT,CASSLILVGVPSYNSPLHF
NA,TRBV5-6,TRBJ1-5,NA,TGTGCCAGCAGCTTGGCCGGGGGTGGCAATCAGCCCCAGCATTTT,CASSLAGGGNQPQHF
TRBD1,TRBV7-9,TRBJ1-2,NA,TGTGCCAGCAGCTTGGGGACAGGGAATGGCTACACCTTC,CASSLGTGNGYTF
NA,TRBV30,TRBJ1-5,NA,TGTGCCTGGAGCCCTGAGGGGCAGCCCCAGCATTTT,CAWSPEGQPQHF
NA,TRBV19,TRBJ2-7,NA,TGTGCCAGTTCTGCAGGGGGGTTTAACGAGCAGTACTTC,CASSAGGFNEQYF
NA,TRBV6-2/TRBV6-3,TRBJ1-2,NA,TGTGCCAGCAGTTACAAGAGGGGCAATGGCTACACCTTC,CASSYKRGNGYTF
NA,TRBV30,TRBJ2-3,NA,TGTGCCTGGAGTGAATTACTGAATACGCAGTATTTT,CAWSELLNTQYF
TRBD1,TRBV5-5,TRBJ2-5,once,TGTGCCAGCAGCCTAAGACAGGGGATAAGGGCGCACGAGACCCAGTACTTC,CASSLRQGIRAHETQYF
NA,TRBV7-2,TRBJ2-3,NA,TGTGCCAGCAGCTGGGCAATCCCTAGCACAGATACGCAGTATTTT,CASSWAIPSTDTQYF
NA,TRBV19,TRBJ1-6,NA,TGTGCCAGTAGGGAGGACAGCAGCTCCTATAATTCACCCCTCCACTTT,CASREDSSSYNSPLHF
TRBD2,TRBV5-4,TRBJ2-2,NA,TGTGCCAGCAGCTCGCCGACTAGCGGGAGAGGCACCGGGGAGCTGTTTTTT,CASSSPTSGRGTGELFF
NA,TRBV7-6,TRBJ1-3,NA,TGTGCCAGCAGCTTAGCGTTAGGTTCTGGAAACACCATATATTTT,CASSLALGSGNTIYF
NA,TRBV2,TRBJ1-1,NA,TGTGCCAGCAGTGATGGCGGGTACACTGAAGCTTTCTTT,CASSDGGYTEAFF
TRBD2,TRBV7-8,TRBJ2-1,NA,TGTGCCAGCAGCATGGGGACTAGCGCGATCTCCTACAATGAGCAGTTCTTC,CASSMGTSAISYNEQFF
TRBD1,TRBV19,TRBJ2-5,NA,TGTGCCAGTAGTCTACAGGGGAAGGAGACCCAGTACTTC,CASSLQGKETQYF
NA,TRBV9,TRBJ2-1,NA,TGTGCCAGCAGCGTAGTGGCAGACACGTACAATGAGCAGTTCTTC,CASSVVADTYNEQFF
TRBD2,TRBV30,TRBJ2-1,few,TGTGCCTGGAGTCTCTTTAAAGGGGATTTAGCGGGAGGGTTGAATGAGCAGTTCTTC,CAWSLFKGDLAGGLNEQFF
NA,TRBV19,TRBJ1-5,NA,TGTGCCAGTATGAGGGGTGGGTCATCTCTTCAGCCCCAGCATTTT,CASMRGGSSLQPQHF
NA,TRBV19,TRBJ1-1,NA,TGTGCCATCAGAACAGGAGGTGGCACTGAAGCTTTCTTT,CAIRTGGGTEAFF
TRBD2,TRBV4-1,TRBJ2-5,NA,TGCGCCAGCAGCCAAGGGCGGGAGGGCCAGGAGACCCAGTACTTC,CASSQGREGQETQYF
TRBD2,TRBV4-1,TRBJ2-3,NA,TGCGCCAGCAGCCAAGTAGCGGGGGGGATGACAGATACGCAGTATTTT,CASSQVAGGMTDTQYF
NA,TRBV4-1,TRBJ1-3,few,TGCGCCAGCAGCCTCCGACACAACTCTGGAAACACCATATATTTT,CASSLRHNSGNTIYF
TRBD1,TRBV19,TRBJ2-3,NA,TGTGCCAGTAGTCGTCAGGGGGATGGCACAGATACGCAGTATTTT,CASSRQGDGTDTQYF
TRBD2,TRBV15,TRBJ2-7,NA,TGTGCCACCAGCAGGGGACTAGCGGGGGCCTACGAGCAGTACTTC,CATSRGLAGAYEQYF
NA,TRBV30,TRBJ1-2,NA,TGTGCCTGGAGTCCACAGACCCGTATGCCCTATGGCTACACCTTC,CAWSPQTRMPYGYTF
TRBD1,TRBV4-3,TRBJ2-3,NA,TGCGCCAGCAGCCAAGACCTGACAGGGTCCACAGATACGCAGTATTTT,CASSQDLTGSTDTQYF
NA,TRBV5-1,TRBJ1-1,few,TGCGCCAGCAGCTCCCGATACAGGAACACTGAAGCTTTCTTT,CASSSRYRNTEAFF
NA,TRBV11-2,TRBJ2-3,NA,TGTGCCAGCAGCTTAGTCAGCCGTGGTGGCACAGATACGCAGTATTTT,CASSLVSRGGTDTQYF
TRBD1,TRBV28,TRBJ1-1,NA,TGTGCCAGCAGTTTATATAGGACAGGGGGCGGAACTGAAGCTTTCTTT,CASSLYRTGGGTEAFF
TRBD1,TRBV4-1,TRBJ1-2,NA,TGCGCCAGCAGCCCCTATGTGACAGGGCCCTATGGCTACACCTTC,CASSPYVTGPYGYTF
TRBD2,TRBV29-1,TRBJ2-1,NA,TGCAGCGGGGGGAGGGCCGGTGAGCAGTTCTTC,CSGGRAGEQFF
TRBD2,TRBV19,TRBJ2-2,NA,TGTGCCAGTAGGCCTAGCGGGACCGGGGAGCTGTTTTTT,CASRPSGTGELFF